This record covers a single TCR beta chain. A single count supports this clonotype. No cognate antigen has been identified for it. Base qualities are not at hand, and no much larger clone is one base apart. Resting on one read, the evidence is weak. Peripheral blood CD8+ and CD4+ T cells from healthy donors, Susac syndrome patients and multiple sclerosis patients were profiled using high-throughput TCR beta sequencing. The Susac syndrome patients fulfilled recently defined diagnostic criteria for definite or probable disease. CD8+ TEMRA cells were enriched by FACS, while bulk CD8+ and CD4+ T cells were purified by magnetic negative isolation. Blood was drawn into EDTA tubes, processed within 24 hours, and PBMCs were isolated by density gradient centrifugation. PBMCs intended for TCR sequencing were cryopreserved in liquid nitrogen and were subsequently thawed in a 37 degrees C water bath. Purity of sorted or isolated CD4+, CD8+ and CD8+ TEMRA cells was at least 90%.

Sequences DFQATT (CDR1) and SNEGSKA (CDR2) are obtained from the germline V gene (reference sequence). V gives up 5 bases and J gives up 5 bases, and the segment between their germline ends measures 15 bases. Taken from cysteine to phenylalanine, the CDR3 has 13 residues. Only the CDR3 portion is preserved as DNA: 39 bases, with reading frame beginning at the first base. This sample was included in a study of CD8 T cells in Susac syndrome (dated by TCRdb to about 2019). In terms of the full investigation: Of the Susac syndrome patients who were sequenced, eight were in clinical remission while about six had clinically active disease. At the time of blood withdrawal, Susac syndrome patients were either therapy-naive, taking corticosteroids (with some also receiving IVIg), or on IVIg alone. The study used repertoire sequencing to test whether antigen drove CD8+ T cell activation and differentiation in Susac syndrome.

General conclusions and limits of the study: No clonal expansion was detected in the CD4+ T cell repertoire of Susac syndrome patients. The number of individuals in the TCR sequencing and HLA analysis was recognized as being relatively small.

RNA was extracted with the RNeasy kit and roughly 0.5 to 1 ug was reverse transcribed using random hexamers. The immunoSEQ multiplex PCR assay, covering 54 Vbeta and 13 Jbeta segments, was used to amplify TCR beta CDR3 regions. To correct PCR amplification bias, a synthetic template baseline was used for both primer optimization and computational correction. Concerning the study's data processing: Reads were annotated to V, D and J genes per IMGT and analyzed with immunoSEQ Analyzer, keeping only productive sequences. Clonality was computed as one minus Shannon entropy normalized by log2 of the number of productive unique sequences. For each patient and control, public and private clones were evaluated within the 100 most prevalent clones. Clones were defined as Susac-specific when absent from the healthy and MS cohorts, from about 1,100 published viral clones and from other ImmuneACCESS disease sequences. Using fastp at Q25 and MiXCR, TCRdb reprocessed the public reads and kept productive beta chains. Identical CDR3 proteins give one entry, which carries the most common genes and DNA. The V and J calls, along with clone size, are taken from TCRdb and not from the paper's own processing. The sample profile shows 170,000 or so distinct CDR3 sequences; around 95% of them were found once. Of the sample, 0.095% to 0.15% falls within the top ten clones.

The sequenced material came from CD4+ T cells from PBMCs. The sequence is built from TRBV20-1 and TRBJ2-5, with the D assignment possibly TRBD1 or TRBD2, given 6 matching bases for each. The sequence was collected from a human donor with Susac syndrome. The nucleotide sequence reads TGCAGTGCTGAAAGCAGGGGAGGCGAGACCCAGTACTTC. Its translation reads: CSAESRGGETQYF.